This paragraph reports one TCR beta chain. Antigen: not known. This specimen belongs to a study of shared clonotypes between healthy human individuals. This CDR3 region has 15 residues. Germline V gene lookup returns CDR1 LNHDA and CDR2 SQIVND (reference sequence). The germline V and J ends were trimmed by 4 bases and 2 bases, with 14 bases remaining between them. An even split of each subset's genomic DNA across several immunoSEQ plates was performed. Sequencing used immunoSEQ multiplex PCR; TCRdb keeps in-frame clones, though not all of them. The data contain under 200,000 clones, 85% to 95% of them singletons. Study outcomes and limitations: The study drew on few donors, limiting represented genetic and exposure-history diversity.

The sample taken for sequencing was naive CD4+ T cells sorted from blood. Subset noted: CD45RA+ positively selected. This TCR was sampled from a young woman in good health. The rearrangement uses TRBV19 and TRBJ1-1; D is perhaps TRBD1 (6 bases). The DNA of the CDR3 is TGTGCCAGTAGTACGACCGACAGGCCTAACACTGAAGCTTTCTTT. Residues: CASSTTDRPNTEAFF.